The present T cell receptor (beta chain) was sequenced within a study of molecular identifiers for immune sequencing clone quantification. In regard to this clonotype: Its antigen is not known.

V gave up 3 bases and J gave up 0 bases; unmatched junction bases: 6. Germline lookup yields CDR1 SGHRS and CDR2 YFSETQ. This CDR3 region has 17 residues. Libraries of bulk TCR were made by previously described methods (with listed TCR primers). A single record per CDR3 protein comes from TCRdb applying MiXCR to the PCR reads. The table includes some 97,000 distinct CDR3 sequences, roughly a quarter detected once. The sorting of naive CD8 T cells used the CD8+CD4-CCR7+CD45RA+ phenotype. General observations from the study: In CMV-specific effectors, clones above 20 copies held over 99% of molecules; naive, under 1%. Among approximately 1 million naive cells, as was reported, spiked Jurkat TCR RNA from one cell was detectable.

The receptor was isolated from a human donor in good health. Some libraries in this study had Jurkat cell RNA spiked in. V gene TRBV5-1 combines with J gene TRBJ2-1, with 10 bases that match TRBD1. The specimen was naive CD8+ T cells from blood, with Jurkat cell RNA spiked in. As for subset: FACS-sorted CD8+CD4-CCR7+CD45RA+ naive T cells. The CDR3 coding sequence is TGCGCCAGCAGCTACGAGGGACAGGGGTACTCCTACAATGAGCAGTTCTTC. Amino acids: CASSYEGQGYSYNEQFF.